This T cell receptor (beta chain) was sequenced in a study of T-cell reconstitution after alpha-beta-depleted transplantation in children. In germline, CDR1 is SGHRS, CDR2 YFSETQ. The length of the CDR3 is 15 residues. V lost 0 bases, J lost 8 bases, and 8 bases stayed unmatched. For TCRbeta, the library was prepared with unique molecular identifiers. TCRdb analysed the PCR reads with MiXCR anew, one entry per CDR3 protein. Among about 980,000 distinct CDR3 sequences listed, about 29% were seen once. The sample was PBMCs, mostly from graft donor cells, taken 360 days after TCRalphabeta/CD19-depleted stem cell transplant. The sequence was obtained from a boy less than two years old who had a stem cell transplant for SCID, so the T cells may come from the graft donor. This chain links TRBV5-1 with TRBJ1-5; 7 bases fit TRBD1. The CDR3 nucleotides read TGCGCCAGCAGCTTGGGGGACAGTTCACGAGAGCCCCAGCATTTT. Protein: CASSLGDSSREPQHF.